What follows describes a single T cell receptor (beta chain). The repertoire was sequenced with immunoSEQ multiplex PCR; TCRdb's copy has only in-frame clones and lacks some. The table shows 130,000 to 150,000 clones, with around 85% occurring only once. The record originates from a study of control samples from healthy donors and cancer patients. Germline lookup yields CDR1 LNHNV and CDR2 YYDKDF (reference sequence). Unmatched junction bases numbered 5, after V lost 1 base and J lost 5 bases. This CDR3 is 16 amino acids long. The V gene is TRBV15, the J gene TRBJ2-5, with TRBD2 matching 12 bases. The TCR originated in a woman aged 30 to 39 in good health. Sequencing was performed on blood. Written as DNA, the CDR3 is TGTGCCACCAGCAGAGGGGCTAGCGGGAGGGATGAGACCCAGTACTTC. It is translated as CATSRGASGRDETQYF.